The rows below give T cell receptor beta chains drawn from one sample of a study of shared clonotypes between healthy human individuals. Method: immunoSEQ multiplex PCR; TCRdb's copy keeps in-frame clones and lacks some. The sample carries 2 million to 2.5 million clones, 85% to 95% recorded once. Sequencing input: naive CD4+ T cells from PBMCs. The receptors here all came from a man aged 18 to 30 in good health. Some clones in this sample may be carry-over from other donors' samples. Each CDR3 is given with its conserved first and last residue. The D gene is left open where the match is weak. The size field is filled for only some rows; it gives once, few, many or a size class.

15	TRBJ2-1	NA	TRBV5-1	NA	CASSLASVNYNEQFF	TGCGCCAGCAGCTTGGCATCAGTAAATTACAATGAGCAGTTCTTC
16	TRBJ2-3	NA	TRBV5-1	TRBD2	CASSSNSGSPGDTQYF	TGCGCCAGCAGCTCCAATAGCGGGAGCCCGGGGGATACGCAGTATTTT
14	TRBJ2-2	NA	TRBV19	NA	CASRWDTNTGELFF	TGTGCCAGTAGATGGGACACCAACACCGGGGAGCTGTTTTTT
11	TRBJ1-2	once	TRBV30	NA	CAWSVRYGYTF	TGTGCCTGGAGTGTGCGGTATGGCTACACCTTC
16	TRBJ2-7	NA	TRBV19	TRBD2	CASSPKGAGGLNEQYF	TGTGCCAGTAGTCCGAAGGGCGCGGGAGGTCTTAACGAGCAGTACTTC
14	TRBJ2-3	NA	TRBV6-6	NA	CASRQGEGTDTQYF	TGTGCCAGCAGACAGGGAGAGGGCACAGATACGCAGTATTTT
15	TRBJ2-3	NA	TRBV5-1	NA	CASSLGAELTDTQYF	TGCGCCAGCAGCTTGGGGGCAGAGCTCACAGATACGCAGTATTTT
16	TRBJ1-1	NA	TRBV27	NA	CASSRPGTGLNTEAFF	TGTGCCAGCAGTCGTCCCGGGACGGGTTTGAACACTGAAGCTTTCTTT
13	TRBJ2-1	NA	TRBV30	NA	CAWSVRPDNEQFF	TGTGCCTGGAGTGTACGGCCAGATAATGAGCAGTTCTTC
14	TRBJ1-2	NA	TRBV5-1	TRBD1	CASSLGTGEDGYTF	TGCGCCAGCAGCTTGGGGACAGGGGAAGACGGCTACACCTTC
15	TRBJ1-2	NA	TRBV5-4	TRBD1	CASSLMGQTNYGYTF	TGTGCCAGCAGCCTTATGGGACAGACTAACTATGGCTACACCTTC
17	TRBJ1-3	NA	TRBV6-1	NA	CASSVANRVSLGNTIYF	TGTGCCAGCAGTGTTGCTAACAGGGTTAGCCTCGGAAACACCATATATTTT
14	TRBJ2-1	NA	TRBV6-5	NA	CASSSGPWGNEQFF	TGTGCCAGCAGTTCAGGACCATGGGGCAATGAGCAGTTCTTC
16	TRBJ2-3	NA	TRBV4-3	TRBD2	CASSQELAGLTDTQYF	TGCGCCAGCAGCCAAGAACTAGCGGGCCTCACAGATACGCAGTATTTT
17	TRBJ2-7	NA	TRBV5-1	TRBD2	CASSFTVRLADTYEQYF	TGCGCCAGCAGCTTTACCGTTCGACTAGCGGATACCTACGAGCAGTACTTC
14	TRBJ1-2	once	TRBV6-4	TRBD1	CASSADRAPYGYTF	TGTGCCAGCAGTGCGGACAGGGCCCCCTATGGCTACACCTTC
13	TRBJ1-2	NA	TRBV5-1	NA	CASSLAEGDGYTF	TGCGCCAGCAGCTTGGCCGAGGGAGATGGCTACACCTTC
15	TRBJ2-1	NA	TRBV28	TRBD2	CASAYGTSGRNEQFF	TGTGCCAGCGCATACGGGACTAGCGGGAGAAATGAGCAGTTCTTC
12	TRBJ2-7	NA	TRBV10-3	TRBD2	CAISRGDYEQYF	TGTGCCATCAGTCGGGGGGACTACGAGCAGTACTTC
14	TRBJ2-7	NA	TRBV9	NA	CASSGTSFSGEQYF	TGTGCCAGCAGCGGAACAAGTTTTTCAGGCGAGCAGTACTTC
14	TRBJ2-3	NA	TRBV7-6	TRBD1	CASTPLQGADTQYF	TGTGCCAGCACACCGTTGCAGGGGGCAGATACGCAGTATTTT
15	TRBJ2-7	NA	TRBV7-2	NA	CASSLVGRGSYEQYF	TGTGCCAGCAGCTTAGTTGGCAGGGGTTCCTACGAGCAGTACTTC
13	TRBJ1-5	NA	TRBV11-3	NA	CASSQAGYQPQHF	TGTGCCAGCAGCCAAGCGGGGTATCAGCCCCAGCATTTT
15	TRBJ2-7	NA	TRBV11-2	NA	CASSFGGQGSYEQYF	TGTGCCAGCAGCTTCGGCGGCCAGGGATCCTACGAGCAGTACTTC
13	TRBJ1-6	NA	TRBV11-2	NA	CASSYTGRSPLHF	TGTGCCAGCAGTTACACAGGGCGCTCACCCCTCCACTTT
14	TRBJ2-2	NA	TRBV7-3	NA	CASSLLGRGGELFF	TGTGCCAGCAGCTTACTCGGTAGAGGCGGGGAGCTGTTTTTT